This T cell receptor (beta chain) originates from a study of sequential checkpoint blockade in melanoma. As for the study in general: Arm A got nivolumab then ipilimumab; arm B the reverse, 1:1. About 90 pretreatment tumor DNA samples were TCRβ immunosequenced. Maintenance nivolumab came after either treatment sequence.

Treatment: randomized to nivolumab then ipilimumab (arm A) or the reverse (arm B). None of the patients previously received DNA-damaging chemotherapy. By share, this clone ranks as medium-sized (0.01 to 0.1%). The CDR3 is made up of 13 amino acids. Germline V gene lookup returns CDR1 LGHNT and CDR2 FRNRAP. Produced via immunoSEQ multiplex PCR; TCRdb's table is partial and in-frame only. In the table there are about 5,300 clones, 26% of which are singletons. The TCR originated in a human donor with melanoma. The input for sequencing was tumor tissue (inferred from file names), taken from a patient given nivolumab and ipilimumab in sequence. The chain links TRBV12-5 to TRBJ1-1; D is perhaps TRBD1 (5 bases). The CDR3 protein is CASTLPGGTEAFF. The CDR3 DNA is TGTGCCAGCACCCTCCCCGGGGGAACTGAAGCTTTCTTT.